The 28 T cell receptor delta chains listed next were all sequenced from one sample in a study of gamma-delta T cells after stem cell transplantation. TCRdb called clones anew from the RT-PCR reads with CATT. Among around 2,200 delta-chain clones listed, roughly 47% were seen once. Sequenced: gamma-delta T cells. These receptors were obtained from a human donor. It is not recorded whose cells these are; they may come from a transplant donor.

This clone turned up a few times. This chain links TRDV1 with TRDJ2; 10 bases are shared with TRDD3. The CDR3 loop spans 28 amino acids. Germline CDR1 is TSWWSYY and CDR2 is QGS. Germline trimming cut 0 bases from V and 4 bases from J; bases unmatched to any gene: 38. CDR3 amino acids: CALGELVVTRRQNRTLTGGWTKTAQLFF. In DNA, the CDR3 is TGTGCTCTTGGGGAACTAGTAGTCACCCGGCGACAAAATCGGACGCTTACTGGGGGATGGACAAAGACAGCACAACTCTTCTTT.

Note on this clone: Within the sample, other DNA sequences also encode this same CDR3. The rearrangement links TRDV2 to TRDJ1; 10 bases match TRDD3. This CDR3 comprises 20 residues. CDR1 and CDR2 from the germline V gene are GEAIGNYY and EKD. Trimming took 0 bases from V and 0 from J; bases not matched to a gene: 15. Here the CDR3 DNA reads TGTGCCTGTGACACCGTGGGCCAGCGTACTGGGGGATCCTACACCGATAAACTCATCTTT. Translation gives CACDTVGQRTGGSYTDKLIF.

For this clone: One end of the junction fails to match germline, which may point to a read error. This chain joins TRDV2 and TRDJ1; possibly TRDD2 for D (5 bases). The CDR3 has 19 residues. CDR1 and CDR2 (germline): GEAIGNYY, EKD. CDR3 sequence: CACDPLPTAVDGARDNLIF. As DNA, the CDR3 is TGTGCCTGTGACCCTTTGCCTACGGCCGTGGACGGCGCCCGTGATAACCTCATCTTT.

Points on this clone: Other nucleotide sequences in the sample specify the same CDR3. This chain links TRDV2 with TRDJ1; TRDD2 might be the D (6 bases). The CDR3 spans 20 residues. Trimming removed 3 bases at V and 0 bases at J, with 28 bases between. CDR1 GEAIGNYY and CDR2 EKD come from the germline V gene. The CDR3 spells CACDAAPTPDTLEYTDKLIF. In DNA, the CDR3 is TGTGCCTGTGACGCTGCTCCTACTCCGGACACCCTGGAGTACACCGATAAACTCATCTTT.

This clone has just a few counts. The genes are TRDV2 and TRDJ1, with 10 nucleotides matching TRDD3. This CDR3 contains 16 residues. CDR1 GEAIGNYY and CDR2 EKD come from the germline V gene. Trimming cost V 0 bases and J 1 base; bases outside gene matches: 4. This CDR3 is CACDTVTGGSTDKLIF. CDR3 DNA: TGTGCCTGTGACACCGTTACTGGGGGATCCACCGATAAACTCATCTTT.

In regard to this clone: A much larger clone differs from this one at a single base, so this may be a read error. V gene TRDV2 combines with J gene TRDJ1, with 11 bases lining up with TRDD3. Germline CDR1 is GEAIGNYY and CDR2 is EKD. This CDR3 contains 15 residues. This CDR3 reads CACDPVGGYADNLIF. CDR3 sequence (DNA): TGTGCCTGTGACCCAGTTGGGGGATACGCTGATAACCTCATCTTT.

This clone appeared a few times. This chain links TRDV2 with TRDJ1; a weak D match, TRDD3 (6 bases). Deletions cut 1 base from V and 0 bases from J, with 14 bases between. This CDR3 spans 16 amino acids. Germline V gene lookup returns CDR1 GEAIGNYY and CDR2 EKD. CDR3 protein: CACDTLGPHYTDKLIF. In nucleotides, the CDR3 is TGTGCCTGTGACACGCTGGGGCCACATTACACCGATAAACTCATCTTT.

As concerns this clone: Relative to the germline gene, one junction end is altered; a read error may explain this. The chain uses TRDV2 and TRDJ1; TRDD3 aligns across 10 bases. Germline lookup yields CDR1 GEAIGNYY and CDR2 EKD. The CDR3 length is 19 residues. The CDR3 DNA reads as TGTGCCTGTGAGGCATTGGGGGATACAGTGGATAATGGGACCGATAACCTCATCTTT. Translating it yields CACEALGDTVDNGTDNLIF.

On this clone: A far larger clone is only one base removed, so a read error is likely. The chain joins TRDV2 to TRDJ1; a possible D gene is TRDD3 (5 bases). This CDR3 has 17 amino acids. Germline assignment: CDR1 GEAIGNYY and CDR2 EKD. Trimming shortened V by 6 bases and J by 3 bases, and 25 bases separated the two germline ends. The CDR3 sequence: CACYNLLGEGGADKLIF. The CDR3 DNA reads as TGTGCCTGTTACAATCTACTCGGCGAGGGGGGGGCCGATAAACTCATCTTT.

The chain links TRDV2 to TRDJ1; 10 bases line up with TRDD3. Germline CDR1 is GEAIGNYY and CDR2 is EKD. The junction had 22 bases not matched to a gene; V was cut back by 0 bases and J by 4 bases. The CDR3 sequence is 21 residues long. The DNA of the CDR3 is TGTGCCTGTGACACCGTCTCTCCGGTACTGGGGGATCCGGAGAGACACGATAAACTCATCTTT. Amino acid sequence: CACDTVSPVLGDPERHDKLIF.

As to this clone: A much larger clone differs by one base, so this may be a read error. Distinct nucleotide sequences in the sample also encode this CDR3. This sequence joins TRDV2 and TRDJ1; 8 bases agree with TRDD3. Germline V gene data show CDR1 as GEAIGNYY and CDR2 as EKD. CDR3 length: 19 amino acids. The CDR3 DNA reads TGTGCCTGTGACACCATTGAGGCGGCCCTGGGGGAAAACACCGATAAACTCATCTTC. It translates to CACDTIEAALGENTDKLIF.

This clone was detected only a few times. One base away lies a much larger clone, so this may be a sequencing read error. The rearrangement joins TRDV2 to TRDJ1; 8 nucleotides match TRDD3. CDR3 size: 17 residues. Germline V gene data show CDR1 as GEAIGNYY and CDR2 as EKD. CDR3 in DNA: TGTGCCCGTGACTCGCTGGGGGACGTTTCGTACACCGATAAACTCATCTTT. It translates to CARDSLGDVSYTDKLIF.

Concerning this clone: One base away lies a much larger clone, so this may be a sequencing read error. The gene calls are TRDV2 and TRDJ1; 10 bases match TRDD3. CDR3 length: 20 amino acids. Germline V CDR1 and CDR2: GEAIGNYY, EKD. CDR3 sequence: CACDPVGGIRETTDTDTLIF. CDR3 nucleotide sequence: TGTGCCTGTGACCCGGTGGGGGGGATACGCGAGACGACCGACACCGATACACTCATCTTT.

Notes on this clone: The likely explanation is a read error, given a far larger clone one base away. V usage is TRDV2 and J usage is TRDJ1; 10 nucleotides agree with TRDD3. Looked up from germline, CDR1 is GEAIGNYY and CDR2 is EKD. The CDR3 is 16 residues long. The V and J ends lost 5 bases and 1 base, in that order; junction bases with no gene match: 9. This CDR3 reads CACGDLLGDATDKLIF. CDR3 bases: TGTGCCTGTGGCGACCTACTGGGGGATGCCACCGATAAACTCATCTTT.

Relative to its sample, this clone is large. The chain combines TRDV2 with TRDJ1; D uncertain. The germline V gene encodes CDR1 GEAIGNYY and CDR2 EKD. Trimming left V 0 bases short and J 0 bases short, with 10 bases between. The CDR3 loop spans 15 amino acids. The CDR3 nucleotides are TGTGCCTGTGACACCCTCCAAGGGTACACCGATAAACTCATCTTT. The encoded protein is CACDTLQGYTDKLIF.

This clone was observed a few times. The CDR3 reads CACDTVAVQGRYTDKLIF. The CDR3 DNA is TGTGCCTGTGACACCGTTGCTGTTCAAGGAAGGTACACCGATAAACTCATCTTT. V and J are TRDV2 and TRDJ1, with D unresolved. Per the germline V gene, CDR1 is GEAIGNYY and CDR2 is EKD. Trimming cost V 0 bases and J 0 bases, with 19 bases left between them. The CDR3 spans 18 residues.

The chain is built from TRDV2 and TRDJ1; a possible D gene is TRDD3 (6 bases). V lost 1 base and J lost 1, with 27 bases in between. Germline CDR1 and CDR2: GEAIGNYY and EKD. This CDR3 is 20 amino acids long. CDR3 loop: CACDTNFGGYRPTPTDKLIF. The DNA for the CDR3 is TGTGCCTGTGACACAAATTTTGGGGGGTACCGCCCTACCCCCACCGATAAACTCATCTTT.

This clone showed up just once. A read error may account for a junction end that differs from germline. This chain links TRDV2 with TRDJ1; 8 positions agree with TRDD3. This CDR3 has 19 amino acids. Germline V gene lookup returns CDR1 GEAIGNYY and CDR2 EKD. The CDR3 loop is CACDTIEAALGDNTDNLIF. CDR3 coding DNA: TGTGCCTGTGACACCATTGAGGCGGCCCTGGGGGACAACACCGATAACCTCATCTTT.

J is TRDJ1 and V is TRDV2; 8 bases are shared with TRDD3. The CDR3 is 17 residues long. CDR1 is GEAIGNYY, CDR2 EKD, per germline. Unmatched junction bases numbered 11, after V lost 3 bases and J lost 0 bases. This CDR3 reads CACDLLTGGRYTDKLIF. The CDR3 DNA is TGTGCCTGTGACCTCCTCACTGGGGGCCGGTACACCGATAAACTCATCTTT.

The table lists this clone with a few counts. The chain uses TRDV2 and TRDJ3, with 11 nucleotides matching TRDD3. This CDR3 is built from 19 residues. V shed 2 bases and J 2 bases; nucleotides not matched to a gene: 7. Germline-derived CDR1 and CDR2 are GEAIGNYY and EKD. The CDR3, as DNA: TGTGCCTGTGACAATACTGGGGGATATCGAGCCTGGGACACCCGACAGATGTTTTTC. As protein: CACDNTGGYRAWDTRQMFF.

The genes are TRDV2 and TRDJ3, with 12 bases identical to TRDD3. With V trimmed by 4 bases and J by 2 bases, 11 bases remained unmatched. Germline V gene sequence: CDR1 GEAIGNYY, CDR2 EKD. The CDR3 spans 20 residues. This CDR3 reads CACDSLTGGYSTWDTRQMFF. In nucleotides, the CDR3 is TGTGCCTGTGATTCCCTTACTGGGGGATACTCGACCTGGGACACCCGACAGATGTTTTTC.

This clone counts as medium-sized. The chain carries TRDV2 and TRDJ1, with D perhaps TRDD2 (6 bases). Trimming removed 1 base from V and 2 bases from J, with 19 bases in between. Germline loops: CDR1 GEAIGNYY, CDR2 EKD. CDR3 length equals 17 residues. This CDR3 reads CACDTLVLLGRTDKLIF. CDR3 bases: TGTGCCTGTGACACGCTGGTCCTACTTGGGAGGACCGATAAACTCATCTTT.

Within the sample, this clone is medium-sized. The J gene is TRDJ1, the V gene TRDV2; D is uncertain. The V and J ends lost 3 bases and 0 bases respectively, with 19 bases between them. There are 17 residues in the CDR3. Germline V gene data show CDR1 as GEAIGNYY and CDR2 as EKD. The CDR3 nucleotides read TGTGCCTGTGACGGTTTGGGACCGGAAAGGGACACCGATAAACTCATCTTT. Protein: CACDGLGPERDTDKLIF.

In its sample, this clone was seen a few times. Relative to the germline gene, one junction end is altered; a read error may explain this. This chain joins TRDV2 and TRDJ1, with 9 bases identical to TRDD3. Germline V gives CDR1 GEAIGNYY, CDR2 EKD. CDR3 length equals 22 residues. The chain's CDR3 is CACDTIVLGDRNIARDTYKLIF. Here the CDR3 DNA reads TGTGCCTGTGACACCATCGTACTGGGGGACCGAAACATTGCCCGAGACACCTATAAACTCATCTTT.

The rearrangement links TRDV2 to TRDJ1, with a weak D call TRDD3 (5 bases). CDR1 and CDR2 (germline): GEAIGNYY, EKD. This CDR3 has 18 residues. Trimming shortened V by 0 bases and J by 1 base, and 20 bases separated the two germline ends. The CDR3 bases are TGTGCCTGTGACACCCTATTAAGTTCGATACAGGGCACCGATAAACTCATCTTT. This gives the protein CACDTLLSSIQGTDKLIF.

Worth noting for this clone: A read error is the likely source, as a far larger clone sits one nucleotide away. The rearrangement joins TRDV2 to TRDJ1; D uncertain. Germline-derived CDR1 and CDR2 are GEAIGNYY and EKD. CDR3 size: 17 residues. The germline V and J ends were trimmed by 3 bases and 0 bases, with 19 bases remaining between them. The CDR3: CACDSLEDVSYTDKLIF. DNA of the CDR3: TGTGCCTGTGACTCGCTGGAGGACGTTTCGTACACCGATAAACTCATCTTT.

The rearrangement links TRDV2 to TRDJ3, with D possibly TRDD3 on 5 matching bases. The length of the CDR3 is 21 residues. The germline V and J ends were trimmed by 3 bases and 0 bases, with 23 bases remaining between them. Per germline, CDR1 GEAIGNYY and CDR2 EKD. This CDR3 reads CACDSAGSLVASSWDTRQMFF. The CDR3 DNA follows: TGTGCCTGTGACTCCGCTGGATCACTGGTGGCTAGCTCCTGGGACACCCGACAGATGTTTTTC.

Comments on this clone: An end of the junction does not agree with germline; a read error may underlie this. The CDR3 DNA is TGTGCCTGTGACACGGTAAATTCCTACGAGGGGGACACACAGGCCACCGGTAAACTCATCTTT. Its translation: CACDTVNSYEGDTQATGKLIF. The rearrangement links TRDV2 to TRDJ1; a weak D match, TRDD2 (7 bases). Germline V CDR1 and CDR2: GEAIGNYY, EKD. The length of the CDR3 is 21 residues.